These T cell receptor beta chains were read from a single sample in a study of blood T cell repertoires in COVID-19. Sequencing used immunoSEQ multiplex PCR; TCRdb keeps in-frame clones, though not all of them. This sample has around 82,000 clones, with 85% found just once. The specimen was peripheral blood. Every receptor here comes from a man aged 45-65 years with COVID-19, enrolled during active disease. The CDR3 runs from the conserved cysteine through the conserved F or W. D genes are given only for firm matches. A clone size is listed for some rows: how often the clone was seen (once, few, many), or a class if it is expanded.

CASSLRGAGDYEQYF	TGTGCCAGCAGCCTTAGAGGGGCGGGAGACTACGAGCAGTACTTC	once	TRBJ2-7	TRBD2	TRBV5-4
CATSRDPGVGGDIQYF	TGTGCCACCAGCAGAGATCCGGGGGTTGGGGGAGACATTCAGTACTTC	.	TRBJ2-4	.	TRBV15
CASNPGGANEQFF	TGTGCCAGCAACCCCGGCGGAGCTAATGAGCAGTTCTTC	.	TRBJ2-1	.	TRBV7-9
CASSWTGTGDGNTIYF	TGCGCCAGCAGCTGGACCGGGACAGGGGATGGAAACACCATATATTTT	.	TRBJ1-3	TRBD1	TRBV5-1
CASSQRTSGNTIYF	TGTGCCAGCAGCCAAAGGACATCTGGAAACACCATATATTTT	.	TRBJ1-3	.	TRBV14
CASSQRQAGSEQYF	TGCGCCAGCAGCCAGCGTCAAGCGGGAAGCGAGCAGTACTTC	once	TRBJ2-7	TRBD2	TRBV5-1
CASSLAGGTEAFF	TGTGCCAGCAGTTTAGCAGGGGGCACTGAAGCTTTCTTT	.	TRBJ1-1	.	TRBV12-3/TRBV12-4
CAWEGASGYTF	TGTGCCTGGGAGGGGGCGTCTGGCTACACCTTC	.	TRBJ1-2	TRBD1	TRBV30
CASSHAVRASSYNEQFF	TGTGCCAGCAGCCACGCTGTCAGGGCAAGCTCCTACAATGAGCAGTTCTTC	.	TRBJ2-1	.	TRBV14
CASSRDRLVGTIYF	TGTGCCAGCAGCCGGGACAGGCTGGTCGGCACCATATATTTT	.	TRBJ1-3	TRBD1	TRBV6-5
CASSLVDSLREQYF	TGTGCCAGCAGCTTAGTGGACAGTCTTCGCGAGCAGTACTTC	.	TRBJ2-7	.	TRBV11-2
CASSVARTGDGMNTEAFF	TGTGCCAGCAGCGTAGCCCGAACAGGGGATGGGATGAACACTGAAGCTTTCTTT	.	TRBJ1-1	TRBD1	TRBV9
CASSTLNGGGYTF	TGTGCCAGCAGCACACTAAATGGCGGGGGCTACACCTTC	few	TRBJ1-2	.	TRBV7-3
CASSYHGTGGGYGYTF	TGTGCCAGCAGTTACCACGGGACAGGGGGCGGCTATGGCTACACCTTC	.	TRBJ1-2	TRBD1	TRBV6-2/TRBV6-3
CASSLGGAGVDTQYF	TGTGCCAGCAGCTTAGGAGGGGCGGGAGTAGATACGCAGTATTTT	once	TRBJ2-3	TRBD2	TRBV7-9
CASRSGVRTSYNEQFF	TGCGCCAGCAGGTCTGGTGTCAGGACTTCCTACAATGAGCAGTTCTTC	.	TRBJ2-1	.	TRBV5-1
CASSPSPGQGGEKLFF	TGCGCCAGCAGCCCGTCCCCGGGACAGGGTGGTGAAAAACTGTTTTTT	.	TRBJ1-4	TRBD1	TRBV4-1
CASNGHGPSGNTIYF	TGTGCCAGTAATGGACATGGGCCCTCTGGAAACACCATATATTTT	.	TRBJ1-3	.	TRBV19
CAISNGAGSTDTQYF	TGTGCCATCAGTAACGGAGCGGGCAGCACAGATACGCAGTATTTT	.	TRBJ2-3	.	TRBV10-3
CASSSFTELFF	TGTGCCAGCAGCTCTTTCACAGAGCTGTTTTTT	.	TRBJ2-2	.	TRBV14
CASSLTASRGDTQYF	TGTGCCAGCAGCTTAACAGCGTCAAGGGGAGATACGCAGTATTTT	.	TRBJ2-3	.	TRBV7-3
CASRPHRKSSYEQYF	TGTGCCAGCAGACCACACAGGAAGAGCTCCTACGAGCAGTACTTC	.	TRBJ2-7	.	TRBV6-5
CASSVYRGSEQYF	TGTGCCAGCAGTGTCTACAGGGGGAGCGAGCAGTACTTC	few	TRBJ2-7	TRBD1	TRBV2
CASSWTFQETQYF	TGTGCCAGCAGTTGGACTTTTCAAGAGACCCAGTACTTC	.	TRBJ2-5	.	TRBV27
CASSLAGGLSEQYF	TGTGCCAGCAGCTTAGCCGGGGGACTGAGCGAGCAGTACTTC	.	TRBJ2-7	.	TRBV7-2
CASSQPPVSEQYF	TGCGCCAGCAGCCAACCCCCTGTCTCCGAGCAGTACTTC	.	TRBJ2-7	.	TRBV4-1
CATRTGQGVSEQYF	TGTGCCACTAGAACGGGACAGGGAGTGAGCGAGCAGTACTTC	.	TRBJ2-7	TRBD1	TRBV6-5
CASSLRENSNQPQHF	TGTGCCAGCAGCTTGCGAGAGAATAGCAATCAGCCCCAGCATTTT	.	TRBJ1-5	.	TRBV5-8
CASSESTHGNTEAFF	TGTGCCAGCAGTGAATCTACTCACGGGAACACTGAAGCTTTCTTT	.	TRBJ1-1	.	TRBV25-1
CASSPDSTSTGELFF	TGTGCTAGCAGCCCTGACTCGACGTCCACCGGGGAGCTGTTTTTT	once	TRBJ2-2	.	TRBV7-7
CATSDRVADRGEYNEQFF	TGTGCCACCAGTGACCGTGTAGCGGACAGGGGGGAATACAATGAGCAGTTCTTC	once	TRBJ2-1	TRBD1	TRBV24-1
CASSPAAGRYNEQFF	TGTGCCAGCAGTCCCGCGGCGGGAAGATACAATGAGCAGTTCTTC	.	TRBJ2-1	.	TRBV6-5
CASSFLAGGGTGELFF	TGTGCCAGCAGTTTTCTAGCGGGAGGTGGGACCGGGGAGCTGTTTTTT	.	TRBJ2-2	TRBD2	TRBV28
CASRRDFGDTDTQYF	TGTGCCAGCAGACGGGACTTTGGGGACACAGATACGCAGTATTTT	.	TRBJ2-3	.	TRBV7-9
CASSLGTMSHNEQFF	TGTGCCAGCAGCTTAGGGACTATGAGCCACAATGAGCAGTTCTTC	few	TRBJ2-1	TRBD2	TRBV7-3
CASSFVGAGTDTQYF	TGTGCCAGCAGTTTTGTGGGAGCCGGGACAGATACGCAGTATTTT	.	TRBJ2-3	.	TRBV27
CASGHSGRGTGELFF	TGTGCTAGTGGTCATAGCGGGAGGGGAACCGGGGAGCTGTTTTTT	.	TRBJ2-2	TRBD2	TRBV12-5
CATSEGGLAGGEQYF	TGTGCCACCAGTGAGGGGGGACTAGCGGGAGGTGAGCAGTACTTC	.	TRBJ2-7	TRBD2	TRBV24-1
CASSLRGKDTQYF	TGTGCCAGCAGTTTAAGGGGGAAAGATACGCAGTATTTT	.	TRBJ2-3	.	TRBV28
CASSLTGLEQFF	TGTGCCAGCAGCTTAACGGGACTAGAGCAGTTCTTC	.	TRBJ2-1	TRBD2	TRBV7-3
CASSSPGLLASTDTQYF	TGTGCCAGCAGCTCCCCGGGACTACTTGCTAGCACAGATACGCAGTATTTT	.	TRBJ2-3	TRBD2	TRBV7-3
CASSPTGGFYNEQFF	TGTGCCAGCAGCCCGACAGGGGGCTTCTACAATGAGCAGTTCTTC	medium-sized	TRBJ2-1	TRBD1	TRBV3-1/TRBV3-2
CASRRTGFSNTEAFF	TGTGCCAGCAGAAGGACAGGGTTTTCGAACACTGAAGCTTTCTTT	.	TRBJ1-1	TRBD1	TRBV6-5
CAWTRDTNSPLHF	TGTGCCTGGACCCGGGACACTAATTCACCCCTCCACTTT	.	TRBJ1-6	.	TRBV30
CASSSQRGFGGYTF	TGTGCCAGCAGTTCCCAAAGGGGGTTCGGGGGCTACACCTTC	.	TRBJ1-2	.	TRBV28
CASSYGEGHTDTQYF	TGTGCCAGCAGTTACGGGGAGGGACACACAGATACGCAGTATTTT	.	TRBJ2-3	.	TRBV6-2/TRBV6-3
CASSGTSGASTDTQYF	TGTGCCAGCAGTGGGACTAGCGGGGCGAGCACAGATACGCAGTATTTT	once	TRBJ2-3	TRBD2	TRBV6-1
CASSQEDTSNQPQHF	TGTGCCAGCAGCCAAGAGGACACTAGCAATCAGCCCCAGCATTTT	.	TRBJ1-5	.	TRBV3-1/TRBV3-2